The clone carrying this TCR beta chain appeared many times. Its target is unknown. This entry is derived from a study of CD8 T cells in ankylosing spondylitis. TCRdb analysed the 5' RACE reads with MiXCR anew, one entry per CDR3 protein. The sample records about 400,000 distinct CDR3 sequences, 20% to 25% being singletons. General study findings and limits: Certain motif variants had earlier been reported in reactive arthritis synovial fluid and blood. The study looked at matched synovial fluid samples from ankylosing spondylitis patients. Disease-linked clones were reported to be significantly enriched there. Characteristic, it appeared, of ankylosing spondylitis blood was a TCR beta motif of about eight highly homologous variants.

This CDR3 region has 16 residues. With 6 bases removed from V and 5 bases from J, the gap between germline ends came to 20 bases. In germline, CDR1 is SGHTA, CDR2 FQGNSA. The source of this sequence is a male donor with ankylosing spondylitis. The sample taken for sequencing was blood, either unsorted or a sorted T cell fraction (not recorded which). V is TRBV7-2 and J is TRBJ2-1; no reliable D call. CDR3 amino acids: CASSRMEQNPNNEQFF. DNA for the CDR3: TGTGCCAGCAGTCGAATGGAACAGAACCCAAACAATGAGCAGTTCTTC.